This TCR beta chain was recovered during a study of early T cells in non-severe SARS-CoV-2 infection. About the study: The study sequenced bulk RNA from unsorted whole blood, with chains unpaired. Study-wide points: Database matching using VDJdb favored anti-spike CD8 responses, with private and CD4 specificities left missing.

CDR3 length: 15 residues. Germline assignment: CDR1 MGHRA and CDR2 YSYEKL. V lost 3 bases to trimming and J lost 6 bases, with 14 bases between them. Attached unique molecular identifiers marked individual cDNA molecules. TCRdb fed the 5' RACE reads into MiXCR, producing one record per CDR3 protein. The sample lists tens of thousands of distinct CDR3 sequences, around 5% occurring once. This clonotype was counted many times. Its target is not known. The rearrangement links TRBV4-1 to TRBJ2-2, with D maybe TRBD2 (6 bases). Input material: whole blood. This clonotype originated in an adult who was a healthcare worker with PCR-confirmed SARS-CoV-2 infection or an uninfected control (not recorded which). CDR3 protein: CASSQAGSAAGELFF. The DNA of the CDR3 is TGCGCCAGCAGCCAGGCGGGGTCGGCGGCCGGGGAGCTGTTTTTT.